This TCR beta chain was identified during a study of blood T cell repertoires in COVID-19. Across the whole study: Acute and convalescent COVID-19 specimens originated in the United States, Italy and Spain.

Only in-frame clones appear in the TCRdb table, and some are missing; sequencing was by immunoSEQ multiplex PCR. The profile shows about 73,000 clones, roughly 89% of them singletons. The CDR3 length is 15 residues. V gave up 2 bases and J gave up 5 bases, with 14 bases separating them. In germline, CDR1 is LGHDT, CDR2 YNNKEL (reference sequence). The rearrangement joins TRBV3-1 (or the pseudogene TRBV3-2) to TRBJ2-3, with D perhaps matching TRBD2 (6 bases). Sequenced input: peripheral blood. The sequence came from an older man with acute or convalescent COVID-19. The DNA of the CDR3 is TGTGCCAGCAGCCAATGGGCTAGCGTGGGAGATACGCAGTATTTT. Translation: CASSQWASVGDTQYF.